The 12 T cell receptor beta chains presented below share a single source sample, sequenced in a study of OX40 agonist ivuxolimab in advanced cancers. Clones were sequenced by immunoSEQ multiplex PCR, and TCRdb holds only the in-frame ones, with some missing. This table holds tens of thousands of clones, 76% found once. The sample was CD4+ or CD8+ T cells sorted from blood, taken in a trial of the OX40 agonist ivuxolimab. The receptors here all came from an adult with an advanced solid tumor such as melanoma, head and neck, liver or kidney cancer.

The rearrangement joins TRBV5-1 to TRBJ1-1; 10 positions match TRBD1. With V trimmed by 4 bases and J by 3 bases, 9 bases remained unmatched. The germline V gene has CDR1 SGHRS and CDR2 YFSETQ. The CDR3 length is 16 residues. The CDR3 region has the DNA TGCGCCAGCAGCGTGACAGGGGGCGCGAGGGACACTGAAGCTTTCTTT. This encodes CASSVTGGARDTEAFF.

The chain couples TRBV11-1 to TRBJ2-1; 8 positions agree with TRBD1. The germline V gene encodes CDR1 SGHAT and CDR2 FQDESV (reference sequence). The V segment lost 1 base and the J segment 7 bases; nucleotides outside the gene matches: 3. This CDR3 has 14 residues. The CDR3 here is CASSLGDRGNEQFF. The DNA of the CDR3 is TGTGCCAGCAGCTTAGGAGACAGGGGTAATGAGCAGTTCTTC.

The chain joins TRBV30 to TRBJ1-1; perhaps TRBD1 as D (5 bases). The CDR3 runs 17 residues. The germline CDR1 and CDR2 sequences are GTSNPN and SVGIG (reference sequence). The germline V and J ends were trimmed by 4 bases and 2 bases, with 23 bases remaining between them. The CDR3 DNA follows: TGTGCCTGGACCGCATTTTTGGGGGTGGAAAGTAACACTGAAGCTTTCTTT. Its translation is CAWTAFLGVESNTEAFF.

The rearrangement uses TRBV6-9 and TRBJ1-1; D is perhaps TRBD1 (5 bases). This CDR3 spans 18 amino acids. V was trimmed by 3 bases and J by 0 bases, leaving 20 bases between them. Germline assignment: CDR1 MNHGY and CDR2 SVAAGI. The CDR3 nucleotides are TGTGCCAGCAGTTACACGGGACGTAGGGTCGGAATGAACACTGAAGCTTTCTTT. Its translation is CASSYTGRRVGMNTEAFF.

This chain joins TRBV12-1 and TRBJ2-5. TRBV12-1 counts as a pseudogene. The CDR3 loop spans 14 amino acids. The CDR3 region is CASSFRDPQETQYF. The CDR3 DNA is TGTGCCAGCAGCTTTCGGGACCCCCAAGAGACCCAGTACTTC.

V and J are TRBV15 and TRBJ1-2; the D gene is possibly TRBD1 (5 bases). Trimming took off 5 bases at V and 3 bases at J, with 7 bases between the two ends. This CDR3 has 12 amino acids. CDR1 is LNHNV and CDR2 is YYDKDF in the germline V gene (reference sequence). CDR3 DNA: TGTGCCACCAGCCCAGGGTACTATGGCTACACCTTC. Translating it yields CATSPGYYGYTF.

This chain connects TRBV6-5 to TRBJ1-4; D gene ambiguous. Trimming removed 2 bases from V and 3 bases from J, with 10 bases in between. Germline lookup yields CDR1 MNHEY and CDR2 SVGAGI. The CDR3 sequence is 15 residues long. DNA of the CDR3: TGTGCCAGCAGTTACGCGGGAATGGCTAATGAAAAACTGTTTTTT. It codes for CASSYAGMANEKLFF.

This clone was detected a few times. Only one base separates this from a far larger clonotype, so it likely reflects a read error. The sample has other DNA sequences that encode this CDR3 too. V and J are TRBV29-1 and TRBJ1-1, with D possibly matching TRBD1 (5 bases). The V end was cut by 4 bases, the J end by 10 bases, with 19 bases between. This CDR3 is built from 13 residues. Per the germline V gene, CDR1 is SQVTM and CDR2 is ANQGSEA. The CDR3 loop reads CSVVLPDRLPAFF. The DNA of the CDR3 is TGCAGCGTTGTACTACCTGACAGATTGCCAGCTTTCTTT.

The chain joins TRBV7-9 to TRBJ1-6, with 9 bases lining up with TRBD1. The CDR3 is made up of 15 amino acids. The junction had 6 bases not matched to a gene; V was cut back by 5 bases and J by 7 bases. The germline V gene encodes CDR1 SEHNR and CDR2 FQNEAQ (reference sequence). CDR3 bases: TGTGCCAGCAGCCTACGACAGGGGGAAAATTCACCCCTCCACTTT. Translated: CASSLRQGENSPLHF.

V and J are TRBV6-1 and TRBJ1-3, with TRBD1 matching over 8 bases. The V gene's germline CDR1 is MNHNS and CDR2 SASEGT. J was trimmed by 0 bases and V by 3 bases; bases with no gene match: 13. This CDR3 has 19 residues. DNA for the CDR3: TGTGCCAGCAGTGAGGGGACAGGACGAATTTGGACCTCTGGAAACACCATATATTTT. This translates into CASSEGTGRIWTSGNTIYF.

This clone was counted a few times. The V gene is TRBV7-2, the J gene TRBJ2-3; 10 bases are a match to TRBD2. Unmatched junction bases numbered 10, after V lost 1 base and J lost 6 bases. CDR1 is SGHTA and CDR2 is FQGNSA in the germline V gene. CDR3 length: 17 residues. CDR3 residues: CASSLGSSGGPQDTQYF. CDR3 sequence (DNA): TGTGCCAGCAGCTTAGGTTCTAGCGGGGGCCCACAGGATACGCAGTATTTT.

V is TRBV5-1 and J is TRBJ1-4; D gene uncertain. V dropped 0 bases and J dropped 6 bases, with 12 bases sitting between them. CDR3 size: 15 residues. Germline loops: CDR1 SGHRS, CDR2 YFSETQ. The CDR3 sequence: CASSLVAGGDEKLFF. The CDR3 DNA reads TGCGCCAGCAGCTTGGTCGCCGGCGGGGATGAAAAACTGTTTTTT.